This TCR beta chain is drawn from a study of breast tumors, draining lymph nodes, adjacent tissues. Samples came from axillary lymph nodes draining the breast cancer. Trimming cost V 4 bases and J 0 bases; bases outside gene matches: 16. The CDR3 covers 21 residues. CDR1 is SEHNR and CDR2 is FQNEAQ in the germline V gene (reference sequence). In this sample, this clonotype turned up many times. A single record per CDR3 protein comes from TCRdb applying MiXCR to the multiplex PCR reads. The table records 150,000 to 200,000 distinct CDR3 sequences, about 33% of them present only once. V and J are TRBV7-9 and TRBJ2-1; 12 bases align to TRBD1. The sample was axillary lymph node tissue. This TCR derives from a female donor with breast cancer. Some clones in this sample may be carry-over from other donors' samples. The CDR3: CASSSIPGTGGRPSSYNEQFF. The CDR3 DNA reads TGTGCCAGCAGCTCGATACCCGGGACAGGGGGCCGACCAAGCTCCTACAATGAGCAGTTCTTC.